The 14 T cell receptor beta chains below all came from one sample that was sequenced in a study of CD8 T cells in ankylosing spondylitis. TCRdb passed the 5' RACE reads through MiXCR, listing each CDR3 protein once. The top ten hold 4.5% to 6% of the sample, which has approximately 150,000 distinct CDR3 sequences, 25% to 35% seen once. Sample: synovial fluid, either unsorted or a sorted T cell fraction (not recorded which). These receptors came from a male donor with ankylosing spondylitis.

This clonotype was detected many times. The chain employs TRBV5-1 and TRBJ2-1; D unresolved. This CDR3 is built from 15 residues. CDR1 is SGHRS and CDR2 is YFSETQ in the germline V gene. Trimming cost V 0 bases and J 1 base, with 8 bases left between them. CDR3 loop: CASSLDLRSYNEQFF. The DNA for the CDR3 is TGCGCCAGCAGCTTGGACCTAAGGTCCTACAATGAGCAGTTCTTC.

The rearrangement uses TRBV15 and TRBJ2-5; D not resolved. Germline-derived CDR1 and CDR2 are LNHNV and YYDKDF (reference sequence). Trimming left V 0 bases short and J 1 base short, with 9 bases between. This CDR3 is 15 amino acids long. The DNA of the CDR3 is TGTGCCACCAGCAGAGATGCGAACACCCAAGAGACCCAGTACTTC. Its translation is CATSRDANTQETQYF.

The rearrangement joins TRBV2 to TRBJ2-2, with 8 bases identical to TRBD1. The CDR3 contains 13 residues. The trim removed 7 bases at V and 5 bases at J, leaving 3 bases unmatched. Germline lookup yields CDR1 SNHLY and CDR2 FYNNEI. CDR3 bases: TGTGCCAGCACTAGGGACAGGACCGGGGAGCTGTTTTTT. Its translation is CASTRDRTGELFF.

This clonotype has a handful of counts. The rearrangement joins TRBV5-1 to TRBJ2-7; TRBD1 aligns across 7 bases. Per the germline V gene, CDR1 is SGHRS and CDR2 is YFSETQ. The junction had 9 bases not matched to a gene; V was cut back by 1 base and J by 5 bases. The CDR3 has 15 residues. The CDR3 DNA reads TGCGCCAGCAGCTTGTCAACAGGGGCTGCCGACGAGCAGTACTTC. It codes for CASSLSTGAADEQYF.

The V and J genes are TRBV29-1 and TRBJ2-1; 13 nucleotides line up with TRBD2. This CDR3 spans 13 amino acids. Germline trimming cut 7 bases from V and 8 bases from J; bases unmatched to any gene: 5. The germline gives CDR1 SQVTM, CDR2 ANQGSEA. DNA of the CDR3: TGCAGCGCCCGGACTAGCGGGAGAGATGAGCAGTTCTTC. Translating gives CSARTSGRDEQFF.

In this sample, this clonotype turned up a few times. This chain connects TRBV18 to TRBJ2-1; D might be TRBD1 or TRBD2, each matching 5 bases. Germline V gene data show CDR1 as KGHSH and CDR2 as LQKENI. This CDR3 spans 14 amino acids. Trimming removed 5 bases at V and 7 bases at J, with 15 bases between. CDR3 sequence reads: CASSAGTPGNEQFF. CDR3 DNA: TGTGCCAGCTCAGCCGGGACCCCCGGGAATGAGCAGTTCTTC.

CDR3 region: CASSLVVAAMNTEAFF. For the CDR3, the DNA is TGCGCCAGCAGCTTGGTAGTGGCGGCTATGAACACTGAAGCTTTCTTT. The V call is TRBV5-1, the J call TRBJ1-1, with D unclear. This CDR3 region has 16 residues. Trimming took off 0 bases at V and 0 bases at J, with 12 bases between the two ends. Germline assignment: CDR1 SGHRS and CDR2 YFSETQ.

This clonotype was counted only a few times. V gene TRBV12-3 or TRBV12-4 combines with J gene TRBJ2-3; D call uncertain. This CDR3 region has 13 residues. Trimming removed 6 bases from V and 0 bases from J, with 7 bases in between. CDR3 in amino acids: CASRYGSTDTQYF. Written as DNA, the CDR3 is TGTGCCAGCAGGTATGGGAGCACAGATACGCAGTATTTT.

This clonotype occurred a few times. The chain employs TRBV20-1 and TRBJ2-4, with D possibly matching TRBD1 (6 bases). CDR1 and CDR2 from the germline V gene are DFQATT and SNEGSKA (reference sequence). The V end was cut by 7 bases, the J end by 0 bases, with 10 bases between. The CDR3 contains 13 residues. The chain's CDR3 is CSVGQIAKNIQYF. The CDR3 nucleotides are TGCAGTGTCGGACAGATAGCCAAAAACATTCAGTACTTC.

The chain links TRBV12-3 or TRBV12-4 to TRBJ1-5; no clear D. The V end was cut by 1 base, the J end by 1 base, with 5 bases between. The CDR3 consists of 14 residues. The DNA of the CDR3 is TGTGCCAGCAGTTTAGTTGGGAGCAATCAGCCCCAGCATTTT. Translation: CASSLVGSNQPQHF.

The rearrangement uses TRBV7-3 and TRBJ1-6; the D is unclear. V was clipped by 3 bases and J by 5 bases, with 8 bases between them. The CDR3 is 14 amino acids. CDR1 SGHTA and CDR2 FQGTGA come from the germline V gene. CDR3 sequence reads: CASSFDGHNSPLHF. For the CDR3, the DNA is TGTGCCAGCAGCTTTGACGGACATAATTCACCCCTCCACTTT.

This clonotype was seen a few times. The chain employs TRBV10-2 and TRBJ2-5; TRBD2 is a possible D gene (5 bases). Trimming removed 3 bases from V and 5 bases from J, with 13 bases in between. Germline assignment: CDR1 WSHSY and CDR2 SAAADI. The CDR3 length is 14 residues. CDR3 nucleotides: TGCGCCAGCAGTGATTCGGCTAGCCGCGAGACCCAGTACTTC. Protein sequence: CASSDSASRETQYF.

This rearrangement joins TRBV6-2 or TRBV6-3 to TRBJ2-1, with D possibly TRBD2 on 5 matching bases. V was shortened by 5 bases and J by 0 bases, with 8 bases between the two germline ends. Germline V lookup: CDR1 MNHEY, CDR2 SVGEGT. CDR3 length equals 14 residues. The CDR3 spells CASSMDSSYNEQFF. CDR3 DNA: TGTGCCAGCAGTATGGACTCCTCCTACAATGAGCAGTTCTTC.

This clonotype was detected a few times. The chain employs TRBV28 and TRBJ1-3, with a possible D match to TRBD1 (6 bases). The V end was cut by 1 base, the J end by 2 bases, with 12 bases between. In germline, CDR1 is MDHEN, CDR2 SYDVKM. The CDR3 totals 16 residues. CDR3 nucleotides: TGTGCCAGCAGTTTATTGGAAGGGGGTCCTGGAAACACCATATATTTT. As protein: CASSLLEGGPGNTIYF. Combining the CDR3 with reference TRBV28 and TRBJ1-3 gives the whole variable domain DVKVTQSSRYLVKRTGEKVFLECVQDMDHENMFWYRQDPGLGLRLIYFSYDVKMKEKGDIPEGYSVSREKKERFSLILESASTNQTSMYLCASSLLEGGPGNTIYFGEGSWLTVV.